The 25 T cell receptor beta chains listed next were all sequenced from one sample in a study of shared clonotypes between healthy human individuals. The protocol was immunoSEQ multiplex PCR, while the TCRdb copy is restricted to in-frame clones and leaves out a portion. Among around 2.1 million clones listed, about 93% were seen once. Positive CCR7 selection of CD45RO-negative cells yielded the naive CD8 cells, and terminally differentiated effector memory CD45RA+ cells were excluded. The sample comprised naive CD8+ T cells from PBMCs. These receptors all stem from a man younger than 30 in good health. Some clones in this sample may be carry-over from other donors' samples.

This sequence joins TRBV30 and TRBJ2-1; D not certain. V lost 1 base, J lost 0 bases, and 13 bases lay in between. Looked up from germline, CDR1 is GTSNPN and CDR2 is SVGIG (reference sequence). The CDR3 runs to 16 residues. The CDR3 spells CAWSGPTPGSYNEQFF. As DNA, the CDR3 is TGTGCCTGGAGTGGGCCCACTCCCGGCTCCTACAATGAGCAGTTCTTC.

The chain combines TRBV13 with TRBJ2-2, with D possibly TRBD2 on 6 matching bases. The CDR3 extends over 17 amino acids. The ends were cut back, 5 bases at V and 4 bases at J, with 20 bases in the middle. Germline assignment: CDR1 PRHDT and CDR2 FYEKMQ (reference sequence). The CDR3 sequence is CASSPDLLASGTGELFF. The CDR3 region has the DNA TGTGCCAGCAGCCCCGACCTTCTAGCGTCTGGCACCGGGGAGCTGTTTTTT.

Notes on this clone: The same CDR3 can be traced to other DNA sequences in this sample. The chain has TRBV27 and TRBJ2-2; D remains unclear. Germline lookup yields CDR1 MNHEY and CDR2 SMNVEV (reference sequence). There are 12 residues in the CDR3. Trimming cost V 3 bases and J 7 bases, with 6 bases left between them. The CDR3 is CASSFLGGELFF. CDR3 DNA: TGTGCCAGCAGTTTCTTAGGCGGGGAGCTGTTTTTT.

The chain recombines TRBV6-5 with TRBJ2-7; TRBD1 agrees at 7 bases. After removal of 5 bases from V and 2 bases from J, the junction contained 6 bases not matched to a gene. This CDR3 is built from 14 residues. Germline V CDR1 and CDR2: MNHEY, SVGAGI. The CDR3, as DNA: TGTGCCAGCAGTAACCGGGACAGTCCCTACGAGCAGTACTTC. Encoded protein: CASSNRDSPYEQYF.

This chain links TRBV10-3 with TRBJ2-7; 9 bases align to TRBD2. The J segment lost 3 bases and the V segment lost 0 bases, leaving 6 bases of the junction unmatched. Germline values: CDR1 ENHRY, CDR2 SYGVKD. CDR3 length: 16 residues. This CDR3 reads CAISESGGRDDYEQYF. The CDR3 DNA follows: TGTGCCATCAGTGAGTCAGGCGGGAGGGATGACTACGAGCAGTACTTC.

The V call is TRBV10-3, the J call TRBJ2-5; TRBD1 matches 8 bases. The V gene's germline CDR1 is ENHRY and CDR2 SYGVKD. There are 16 residues in the CDR3. J was trimmed by 4 bases and V by 2 bases; bases with no gene match: 9. The CDR3 bases are TGTGCCATCAGTGAGCCCGGGACAGGAGCAGGAGAGACCCAGTACTTC. It specifies CAISEPGTGAGETQYF.

This clone was seen just once. The rearrangement joins TRBV11-2 to TRBJ2-1; TRBD2 agrees at 7 bases. This CDR3 is 16 amino acids long. The V gene end was trimmed by 0 bases and the J gene end by 4 bases; junction bases not matched to a gene: 6. Germline CDR1 is SGHAT and CDR2 is FQNNGV. CDR3 coding DNA: TGTGCCAGCAGCTTAGATCCCCTAGCGGAGTACAATGAGCAGTTCTTC. Translation: CASSLDPLAEYNEQFF.

The J gene is TRBJ2-7, the V gene TRBV5-8; 10 nucleotides match TRBD1. This CDR3 region has 15 residues. Germline V gene data show CDR1 as SGHTS and CDR2 as YDEGEE. With 2 bases clipped from V and 2 bases from J, the junction kept 4 bases outside the gene matches. The CDR3 sequence is CASSFRQGAAYEQYF. DNA of the CDR3: TGTGCCAGCAGCTTTCGACAGGGGGCGGCCTACGAGCAGTACTTC. Using reference TRBV5-8 and TRBJ2-7 for the parts outside the CDR3, the full variable domain is EAGVTQSPTHLIKTRGQQATLRCSPISGHTSVYWYQQALGLGLQFLLWYDEGEERNRGNFPPRFSGRQFPNYSSELNVNALELEDSALYLCASSFRQGAAYEQYFGPGTRLTVT.

This chain joins TRBV29-1 and TRBJ2-5; 7 bases are shared with TRBD2. The CDR3 has 13 amino acids. CDR1 and CDR2 (germline): SQVTM, ANQGSEA. J lost 2 bases, V lost 7 bases, and 7 bases had no gene match. CDR3 region: CSARAGEQETQYF. CDR3 bases: TGCAGCGCCCGGGCGGGAGAACAAGAGACCCAGTACTTC.

The chain employs TRBV13 and TRBJ1-2; 11 bases fit TRBD1. The germline gives CDR1 PRHDT, CDR2 FYEKMQ (reference sequence). Trimming removed 5 bases from V and 8 bases from J; junction bases left unmatched: 7. The CDR3 is 14 residues long. The CDR3 here is CASSPGQGARGYTF. Written as DNA, the CDR3 is TGTGCCAGCAGCCCAGGACAGGGGGCTCGGGGCTACACCTTC.

The rearrangement links TRBV27 to TRBJ2-5; 13 nucleotides agree with TRBD2. This CDR3 is built from 14 residues. Germline trimming cut 9 bases from V and 1 base from J; bases unmatched to any gene: 2. Germline loops: CDR1 MNHEY, CDR2 SMNVEV (reference sequence). In DNA, the CDR3 is TGTGCCAGTGGACTAGCGGGAGTCCAAGAGACCCAGTACTTC. Translating it yields CASGLAGVQETQYF.

The chain is built from TRBV28 and TRBJ1-1, with D hard to call. The germline CDR1 and CDR2 sequences are MDHEN and SYDVKM. Trimming took 5 bases from V and 2 from J, leaving 15 bases between them. CDR3 length equals 15 residues. CDR3 DNA sequence: TGTGCCAGCAGTCAAGGGCCAGGCGCAAACACTGAAGCTTTCTTT. It translates to CASSQGPGANTEAFF.

The chain has TRBV6-5 and TRBJ2-7; TRBD2 is a possible D gene (7 bases). The CDR3 has 14 amino acids. With 5 bases removed from V and 3 bases from J, the gap between germline ends came to 14 bases. Germline loops: CDR1 MNHEY, CDR2 SVGAGI. CDR3 bases: TGTGCCAGCAGTCCGTTAAGGGGGGGCTACGAGCAGTACTTC. Protein: CASSPLRGGYEQYF.

As regards this clone: The same CDR3 can be traced to other DNA sequences in this sample. The chain employs TRBV30 and TRBJ1-2; 8 bases match TRBD1. V lost 7 bases, J lost 4 bases, and 20 bases stayed unmatched. The CDR3 consists of 17 residues. Germline V CDR1 and CDR2: GTSNPN, SVGIG (reference sequence). The CDR3 bases are TGTGCCTACCCCACACGATCAACCCAGGGGGCGAGCTATGGCTACACCTTC. This translates into CAYPTRSTQGASYGYTF.

This rearrangement joins TRBV6-6 to TRBJ1-2; D call uncertain. In germline, CDR1 is MNHNY, CDR2 SVGAGI (reference sequence). The CDR3 contains 14 residues. V was clipped by 6 bases and J by 2 bases, with 13 bases between them. CDR3 residues: CASRGVTGNYGYTF. CDR3 coding DNA: TGTGCCAGCAGGGGAGTTACGGGGAACTATGGCTACACCTTC.

V gene TRBV15 combines with J gene TRBJ2-1; 7 bases align to TRBD2. The CDR3 has 14 residues. Unmatched junction bases numbered 5, after V lost 8 bases and J lost 1 base. CDR1 LNHNV and CDR2 YYDKDF come from the germline V gene (reference sequence). CDR3 DNA: TGTGCCACCCAACCTAGCGGTTCCTACAATGAGCAGTTCTTC. It yields the protein CATQPSGSYNEQFF. The full variable domain, rest sourced from reference TRBV15 and TRBJ2-1, is DAMVIQNPRYQVTQFGKPVTLSCSQTLNHNVMYWYQQKSSQAPKLLFHYYDKDFNNEADTPDNFQSRRPNTSFCFLDIRSPGLGDTAMYLCATQPSGSYNEQFFGPGTRLTVL.

This clone occurred once. J is TRBJ1-1 and V is TRBV28; 7 nucleotides match TRBD1. The germline CDR1 and CDR2 sequences are MDHEN and SYDVKM. This CDR3 has 15 residues. With V trimmed by 3 bases and J by 3 bases, 7 bases remained unmatched. CDR3 sequence (DNA): TGTGCCAGCAGTTTCTATGGCAGGGGGGACACTGAAGCTTTCTTT. This sequence encodes CASSFYGRGDTEAFF.

This chain joins TRBV10-3 and TRBJ2-1; TRBD1 matches 7 bases. The CDR3 consists of 13 residues. V gave up 6 bases and J gave up 5 bases; unmatched junction bases: 4. CDR1 is ENHRY, CDR2 SYGVKD, per germline. CDR3 nucleotide sequence: TGTGCCATCAGGGGGGACAGAAACAATGAGCAGTTCTTC. Protein product: CAIRGDRNNEQFF.

The chain couples TRBV10-1 to TRBJ2-3; D remains unclear. CDR3 length: 18 amino acids. The V gene's germline CDR1 is WNHNN and CDR2 SYGVQD (reference sequence). V was cut by 2 bases and J by 2 bases, with 20 bases left in between. In nucleotides, the CDR3 is TGCGCCAGCAGTGAGAAGTTCCAGTGGGGTACGCACACAGATACGCAGTATTTT. It is translated as CASSEKFQWGTHTDTQYF.

The V call is TRBV5-1, the J call TRBJ2-7; 9 bases line up with TRBD1. Germline values: CDR1 SGHRS, CDR2 YFSETQ. The CDR3 contains 17 residues. Trimming removed 7 bases from V and 5 bases from J; junction bases left unmatched: 19. CDR3 amino acids: CASGVGTGRVVDHEQYF. CDR3 DNA: TGCGCCAGCGGGGTGGGGACAGGGAGAGTGGTAGACCACGAGCAGTACTTC.

The chain employs TRBV19 and TRBJ2-1, with TRBD2 matching 12 bases. CDR3 length: 14 amino acids. After removal of 8 bases from V and 6 bases from J, the junction contained 5 bases not matched to a gene. The germline V gene encodes CDR1 LNHDA and CDR2 SQIVND (reference sequence). The CDR3 spells CASRLAGVFNEQFF. CDR3 sequence (DNA): TGTGCCAGTCGACTAGCGGGAGTATTCAATGAGCAGTTCTTC. The full variable domain, in which reference TRBV19 and TRBJ2-1 provide the parts outside the CDR3, is DGGITQSPKYLFRKEGQNVTLSCEQNLNHDAMYWYRQDPGQGLRLIYYSQIVNDFQKGDIAEGYSVSREKKESFPLTVTSAQKNPTAFYLCASRLAGVFNEQFFGPGTRLTVL.

The chain employs TRBV4-2 and TRBJ2-3; TRBD2 agrees at 7 bases. Losses at the gene ends were 5 bases for V and 3 bases for J; bases not matched to a gene: 11. The germline gives CDR1 LGHNA, CDR2 YNFKEQ. The CDR3 is 16 residues long. In DNA, the CDR3 is TGTGCCAGCAGCTTCCCGGGGGGTGTAGGAACAGATACGCAGTATTTT. Residues: CASSFPGGVGTDTQYF.

V gene TRBV6-1 combines with J gene TRBJ1-5, with a weak D call TRBD1 (5 bases). The CDR3 runs to 15 residues. CDR1 MNHNS and CDR2 SASEGT come from the germline V gene. V lost 3 bases and J lost 5, with 14 bases in between. The CDR3 bases are TGTGCCAGCAGTGAGGCCAGGGCCCCCCATCAGCCCCAGCATTTT. It is translated as CASSEARAPHQPQHF.

The chain combines TRBV9 with TRBJ2-1; D not certain. CDR1 and CDR2 from the germline V gene are SGDLS and YYNGEE. The CDR3 contains 13 residues. Trimming pared 4 bases from V and 8 bases from J, leaving 13 bases between. CDR3 coding DNA: TGTGCCAGCAGCCCGGCTAGGAACGATGAGCAGTTCTTC. Amino acid sequence: CASSPARNDEQFF.

Regarding this clone: Other DNA variants within this sample encode the same CDR3. V gene TRBV6-6 combines with J gene TRBJ2-3; a weak D match, TRBD2 (7 bases). This CDR3 is built from 16 residues. The germline V gene has CDR1 MNHNY and CDR2 SVGAGI (reference sequence). Trimming pared 2 bases from V and 3 bases from J, leaving 15 bases between. DNA of the CDR3: TGTGCCAGCAGTTACCTCGGGGGGCGTGGGACAGATACGCAGTATTTT. Amino acids: CASSYLGGRGTDTQYF.